This T cell receptor (beta chain) was identified during a study of CD8 T cells in ankylosing spondylitis. Study outcomes and limitations: Clones linked to disease were reported to show significant enrichment in matched ankylosing spondylitis synovial fluid.

Regarding this clonotype: As yet, its antigen is unknown.

The CDR3 runs to 14 residues. CDR1 and CDR2 (germline): SGHRS, YFSETQ. The V gene lost 1 base and the J gene lost 5 bases, with 12 bases spanning the gap. TCRdb reprocessed the 5' RACE reads via MiXCR and lists one record per CDR3 protein. Of about 240,000 distinct CDR3 sequences listed, roughly a quarter are singletons. What was sequenced was blood, either unsorted or a sorted T cell fraction (not recorded which). The V and J genes are TRBV5-1 and TRBJ2-5, with D perhaps being TRBD1 or TRBD2 (5 bases each). The TCR sequence derives from a male donor with ankylosing spondylitis or in good health (not recorded which). This chain's CDR3 is CASSLSGTGETQYF. The CDR3, as DNA: TGCGCCAGCAGCTTGTCCGGGACGGGGGAGACCCAGTACTTC.